The sequence of this T cell receptor beta chain was determined in a study of blood T cell repertoires in COVID-19. Study background: The United States, Italy and Spain provided the acute and convalescent COVID-19 samples.

TCRdb's table, derived via immunoSEQ multiplex PCR, lists solely in-frame clones and lacks some. The repertoire includes about 270,000 clones, about 89% of them detected once, and about 2.6% sits in the top ten. Participants came from fewer than 25 US areas, aged about 18 to 89 years. Deletions cut 3 bases from V and 5 bases from J, with 8 bases between. The CDR3 runs 13 residues. The sequence was collected from a woman younger than 30 who had recovered from COVID-19. The sequenced material came from PBMCs or T cells enriched from blood (not recorded which). The genes are TRBV12-3 or TRBV12-4 and TRBJ2-1; D is unclear. The CDR3 region has the DNA TGTGCCAGCAGTTTGGGCCTTCACAATGAGCAGTTCTTC. Encoded protein: CASSLGLHNEQFF.